The 30 T cell receptor beta chains reported below all come from one sample, sequenced in a study of Graves' ophthalmopathy and Graves' hyperthyroidism. The study amplified TCR beta CDR3 regions using RNA transcripts. RT-PCR was first run with HTBI primers, then multiplex PCR in a second round. Via MiXCR, TCRdb re-called the multiplex PCR reads, giving one row per CDR3 protein. The data contain about 370,000 distinct CDR3 sequences, about a sixth of them seen just once; the ten biggest clones take up 2.4%. Sample: peripheral blood. All receptors derive from an adult woman with stable Graves' hyperthyroidism.

This clonotype was counted many times. V usage is TRBV6-1 and J usage is TRBJ2-2, with D unresolved. The germline V gene has CDR1 MNHNS and CDR2 SASEGT. The ends were cut back, 5 bases at V and 4 bases at J, with 5 bases in the middle. This CDR3 is 12 amino acids long. The CDR3 DNA is TGTGCCAGCAGTCGACCCACCGGGGAGCTGTTTTTT. Translated: CASSRPTGELFF.

In this sample, this clonotype turned up many times. The J gene is TRBJ2-5, the V gene TRBV24-1; 7 nucleotides agree with TRBD2. The CDR3 loop spans 16 amino acids. Germline lookup yields CDR1 KGHDR and CDR2 SFDVKD. After removal of 4 bases from V and 5 bases from J, the junction contained 12 bases not matched to a gene. CDR3 sequence: CATSDPTRTRGETQYF. The DNA of the CDR3 is TGTGCCACCAGTGACCCCACAAGGACTAGAGGGGAGACCCAGTACTTC.

This clonotype turned up a few times. This chain uses TRBV7-2 with TRBJ2-3; 8 bases fit TRBD2. This CDR3 contains 14 residues. V dropped 5 bases and J dropped 3; count of bases not matched to a gene: 4. Germline V CDR1 and CDR2: SGHTA, FQGNSA. The CDR3 DNA follows: TGTGCCAGCAGCCCCTCTAGCGGGACAGATACGCAGTATTTT. Its translation is CASSPSSGTDTQYF.

This clonotype was recorded at least ten times. The chain links TRBV11-2 to TRBJ1-6; D might be TRBD1 (5 bases). V was trimmed by 2 bases and J by 13 bases, leaving 9 bases between them. Germline V gene lookup returns CDR1 SGHAT and CDR2 FQNNGV. The CDR3 totals 12 residues. The CDR3 DNA reads as TGTGCCAGCAGCTTACGAGAGGGGCCCCTCCACTTT. Protein: CASSLREGPLHF.

This clonotype was counted a few times. A read error may explain this, as a much larger clone is one base away. This chain joins TRBV29-1 and TRBJ1-1; D not certain. The CDR3 consists of 12 residues. Per germline, CDR1 SQVTM and CDR2 ANQGSEA. CDR3 sequence: CNVERSGPEAFF. The CDR3 DNA reads TGCAACGTTGAACGGTCGGGCCCTGAAGCTTTCTTT.

Ten or more counts support this clonotype. DNA of the CDR3: TGTGCCATCAGTGACAGGCTAGCGGGAGACCACTACGAGCAGTACTTC. Translated, it gives CAISDRLAGDHYEQYF. V and J are TRBV10-3 and TRBJ2-7; 10 bases agree with TRBD2. CDR1 and CDR2 from the germline V gene are ENHRY and SYGVKD. The V gene end was trimmed by 3 bases and the J gene end by 3 bases; junction bases not matched to a gene: 8. This CDR3 contains 16 residues.

To note about this clonotype: Just one base apart from a much larger clone, this may be a read error. The V call is TRBV4-3, the J call TRBJ2-7; D is perhaps TRBD2 (6 bases). Germline CDR1 and CDR2: LGHNA and YSLEER. The V gene lost 0 bases and the J gene lost 3 bases, with 12 bases spanning the gap. This CDR3 contains 15 residues. CDR3 sequence: CASSQEDGSVYEQYV. As DNA, the CDR3 is TGCGCCAGCAGCCAAGAAGACGGGAGTGTCTACGAGCAGTACGTC.

This clonotype was detected many times. The chain combines TRBV11-1 with TRBJ2-7; TRBD2 agrees at 10 bases. Germline values: CDR1 SGHAT, CDR2 FQDESV (reference sequence). The CDR3 is made up of 16 amino acids. The V gene end was trimmed by 5 bases and the J gene end by 4 bases; junction bases not matched to a gene: 11. DNA for the CDR3: TGTGCCAGCAGCCCCGTCGGACTAGCGGAGATATACGAGCAGTACTTC. Its protein is CASSPVGLAEIYEQYF.

This clonotype was seen repeatedly, ten times or more. The chain carries TRBV6-2 or TRBV6-3 and TRBJ2-7; perhaps D is TRBD1 or TRBD2 (5 bases each). The V end was cut by 6 bases, the J end by 6 bases, with 21 bases between. The CDR3 runs to 15 residues. Germline CDR1 and CDR2: MNHEY and SVGEGT. The CDR3 protein is CASSTYRGPFLEQYF. The CDR3 DNA reads as TGTGCCAGCAGCACCTACCGGGGACCCTTCCTCGAGCAGTACTTC.

This clonotype was observed many times. The gene calls are TRBV12-3 or TRBV12-4 and TRBJ2-5; TRBD2 aligns across 7 bases. V dropped 3 bases and J dropped 2; count of bases not matched to a gene: 6. The CDR3 totals 15 residues. This chain's CDR3 is CASSLWGGNQETQYF. CDR3 in DNA: TGTGCCAGCAGTTTGTGGGGGGGTAATCAAGAGACCCAGTACTTC.

At least ten counts were recorded for this clonotype. The J gene is TRBJ2-2, the V gene TRBV25-1; D is ambiguous. CDR1 is MGHDK, CDR2 SYGVNS, per germline. The CDR3 has 15 residues. Trimming left V 4 bases short and J 2 bases short, with 11 bases between. The CDR3 DNA reads as TGTGCCAGCAGTGGAGCCGGGCCTAACACCGGGGAGCTGTTTTTT. Protein: CASSGAGPNTGELFF.

The genes are TRBV19 and TRBJ2-2, with D unclear. Germline V gene data show CDR1 as LNHDA and CDR2 as SQIVND (reference sequence). Trimming cost V 5 bases and J 0 bases, with 10 bases left between them. The CDR3 runs to 15 residues. The CDR3 DNA reads as TGTGCCAGTAGTCCCCGGGCCTCGAACACCGGGGAGCTGTTTTTT. Translating it yields CASSPRASNTGELFF.

This clonotype was seen ten or more times. The chain has TRBV6-1 and TRBJ1-5; D call uncertain. There are 15 residues in the CDR3. Germline CDR1 reads MNHNS; CDR2 reads SASEGT. Between the trimmed V and J ends, which lost 6 bases and 1 base, there was a span of 13 bases. The CDR3 sequence is CASSTSPMSNQPQHF. The CDR3 coding sequence is TGTGCCAGCAGCACCAGTCCCATGAGCAATCAGCCCCAGCATTTT.

Many counts were recorded for this clonotype. J is TRBJ2-5 and V is TRBV20-1, with D tentatively TRBD1 (6 bases). V lost 4 bases and J 2 bases, leaving 23 bases between the germline ends. This CDR3 comprises 17 residues. Germline CDR1 reads DFQATT; CDR2 reads SNEGSKA (reference sequence). CDR3 loop: CSAMRGTTGTRQETQYF. Here the CDR3 DNA reads TGCAGTGCTATGAGGGGCACGACAGGAACTAGACAAGAGACCCAGTACTTC.

The chain employs TRBV11-2 and TRBJ1-1, with D perhaps TRBD1 (5 bases). CDR3 size: 13 residues. V was pared by 5 bases and J by 3 bases, with 10 bases between. Germline-derived CDR1 and CDR2 are SGHAT and FQNNGV. In DNA form, the CDR3 reads TGTGCCAGCAGCCCATCGACAGACACTGAAGCTTTCTTT. This gives the protein CASSPSTDTEAFF.

This clonotype was picked up many times. The gene calls are TRBV6-1 and TRBJ1-6; D is uncertain. This CDR3 is 14 amino acids long. The V and J ends lost 5 bases and 7 bases respectively, with 12 bases between them. Germline V lookup: CDR1 MNHNS, CDR2 SASEGT. This CDR3 is CASSKWRLNSPLHF. The CDR3 DNA reads as TGTGCCAGCAGTAAATGGAGATTAAATTCACCCCTCCACTTT.

The table lists this clonotype with a few counts. The chain employs TRBV7-2 and TRBJ1-3; no clear D. Germline CDR1 SGHTA, CDR2 FQGNSA. This CDR3 contains 13 residues. Trimming cost V 4 bases and J 4 bases, with 8 bases left between them. The CDR3 here is CASSSAVGNTIYF. The DNA of the CDR3 is TGTGCCAGCAGCTCAGCAGTGGGAAACACCATATATTTT.

The V call is TRBV6-1, the J call TRBJ1-1, with 8 bases fitting TRBD1. V gave up 6 bases and J gave up 0 bases; unmatched junction bases: 9. Germline loops: CDR1 MNHNS, CDR2 SASEGT. The CDR3 runs to 16 residues. The CDR3 region has the DNA TGTGCCAGCAGCCGGGACAGGTTCTGGATGAACACTGAAGCTTTCTTT. Protein sequence: CASSRDRFWMNTEAFF.

This clonotype was counted ten times or more. CDR3 residues: CSARIQPGTGDEGYTF. CDR3 in DNA: TGCAGTGCTAGAATCCAACCGGGGACAGGGGATGAGGGCTACACCTTC. The chain uses TRBV20-1 and TRBJ1-2; 10 nucleotides match TRBD1. This CDR3 contains 16 residues. Losses at the gene ends were 2 bases for V and 8 bases for J; bases not matched to a gene: 14. Germline V gives CDR1 DFQATT, CDR2 SNEGSKA (reference sequence).

This clonotype was found many times. The V and J genes are TRBV12-3 or TRBV12-4 and TRBJ2-6; TRBD1 or TRBD2 may be the D gene (5 bases each). CDR3 length: 15 amino acids. The V end was cut by 3 bases, the J end by 5 bases, with 11 bases between. Here the CDR3 reads CASSFFRERANVLTF. The DNA of the CDR3 is TGTGCCAGCAGTTTTTTCAGGGAGAGGGCCAACGTCCTGACTTTC.

DNA for the CDR3: TGTGCCAGCAGCTTGAGTGACAGGGGCTACGAGCAGTACTTC. Its protein is CASSLSDRGYEQYF. The chain is built from TRBV7-2 and TRBJ2-7; 8 positions agree with TRBD1. V lost 3 bases and J lost 3; bases outside the gene matches: 4. Looked up from germline, CDR1 is SGHTA and CDR2 is FQGNSA. CDR3 size: 14 residues.

The sample holds many counts of this clonotype. This chain uses TRBV12-3 or TRBV12-4 with TRBJ2-7; 8 nucleotides match TRBD1. After removal of 4 bases from V and 4 bases from J, the junction contained 12 bases not matched to a gene. The CDR3 covers 16 residues. The CDR3 loop reads CASSYHSGQVEYEQYF. The CDR3 DNA is TGTGCCAGCAGTTATCACTCGGGACAGGTTGAATACGAGCAGTACTTC.

Many counts were recorded for this clonotype. The chain recombines TRBV5-1 with TRBJ2-7; D is unresolved. The CDR3 extends over 12 amino acids. Germline-derived CDR1 and CDR2 are SGHRS and YFSETQ. The V end lost 4 bases, the J end lost 4 bases, and 9 bases lay between the germline ends. CDR3 sequence (DNA): TGCGCCAGCAGCCCAACACAGTACGAGCAGTACTTC. Translation gives CASSPTQYEQYF.

This clonotype came up many times. The V call is TRBV5-1, the J call TRBJ2-7; D possibly matches TRBD1 or TRBD2 (5 bases each). V was clipped by 7 bases and J by 3 bases, with 14 bases between them. In germline, CDR1 is SGHRS, CDR2 YFSETQ. The CDR3 runs to 13 residues. This CDR3 is CASSGDGFYEQYF. CDR3 DNA sequence: TGCGCCAGCTCTGGGGACGGTTTCTACGAGCAGTACTTC. The variable domain in full, completed from reference TRBV5-1 and TRBJ2-7, reads KAGVTQTPRYLIKTRGQQVTLSCSPISGHRSVSWYQQTPGQGLQFLFEYFSETQRNKGNFPGRFSGRQFSNSRSEMNVSTLELGDSALYLCASSGDGFYEQYFGPGTRLTVT.

The gene calls are TRBV7-8 and TRBJ2-5, with D possibly matching TRBD2 (6 bases). Germline V CDR1 and CDR2: SGHVS, FQNEAQ. The V gene lost 5 bases and the J gene lost 5 bases, with 12 bases spanning the gap. The CDR3 runs 13 residues. Written as DNA, the CDR3 is TGTGCCAGCAGCGGGAGCAGCGGGGAGACCCAGTACTTC. Protein product: CASSGSSGETQYF.

The chain links TRBV6-1 to TRBJ2-4; 7 bases map to TRBD2. This CDR3 has 15 amino acids. Germline CDR1 and CDR2: MNHNS and SASEGT. V dropped 8 bases and J dropped 4; count of bases not matched to a gene: 11. CDR3: CASRFNRREKNIQYF. CDR3 nucleotides: TGTGCCAGCCGATTCAACAGGCGGGAGAAAAACATTCAGTACTTC.

This clonotype was counted at least ten times. This chain joins TRBV12-3 or TRBV12-4 and TRBJ1-5; D not resolved. The CDR3 extends over 14 amino acids. Trimming removed 6 bases at V and 2 bases at J, with 11 bases between. The CDR3, as DNA: TGTGCCAGCAGCCCAACACGCGGCAATCAGCCCCAGCATTTT. Its protein product is CASSPTRGNQPQHF.

In its sample, this clonotype was seen many times. The CDR3 region has the DNA TGTGCCAGCAGCCGGGACAGAGCTAGAGAGACCCAGTACTTC. Protein: CASSRDRARETQYF. The chain is built from TRBV7-9 and TRBJ2-5; 7 bases map to TRBD1. The junction had 7 bases not matched to a gene; V was cut back by 5 bases and J by 4 bases. The CDR3 is 14 amino acids. Germline values: CDR1 SEHNR, CDR2 FQNEAQ (reference sequence).

This clonotype was detected many times. The chain employs TRBV12-3 or TRBV12-4 and TRBJ2-7, with a possible D match to TRBD2 (6 bases). The V end lost 6 bases, the J end lost 0 bases, and 12 bases lay between the germline ends. The CDR3 runs to 14 residues. The CDR3 protein is CASSPDGSSYEQYF. Here the CDR3 DNA reads TGTGCCAGCAGCCCAGACGGGAGCTCCTACGAGCAGTACTTC.

Concerning this clonotype itself: Germline is not matched at one junction end, which may reflect a read error. The chain combines TRBV28 with TRBJ2-2; TRBD1 agrees at 7 bases. This CDR3 is built from 16 residues. Germline assignment: CDR1 MDHEN and CDR2 SYDVKM. CDR3 coding DNA: TGTGCCAGCAGTTTAGAGGGGGCGCTTAACACCGGGGATCTGTTTTTT. This gives the protein CASSLEGALNTGDLFF.